The 9 T cell receptor beta chains below come from one sample, sequenced in a study of human T cells and chemical hapten exposure (dated by TCRdb to the early 2020s). According to the study, the label for this sample's time point signals: pre-sensitization, week 0. According to the study, the label for this sample's treatment or condition signals: therapeutic diphenylcyclopropenone sensitization with weekly scalp DPC. The library was built by means of RACE. Reads for this sample came from a NextSeq 500. TCRdb trimmed the raw reads at Q25, called clones with MiXCR and kept productive beta chains. Identical CDR3 proteins give one entry, which carries the most common genes and DNA. In this sample the table shows over 300,000 distinct CDR3 sequences, 5% to 6.5% of which occur a single time. Around 2.6% of the sample is taken by the ten largest. Here the sequenced sample was whole blood, taken in connection with sensitization to the hapten diphenylcyclopropenone (DPC). The receptors stem from a woman in her forties or fifties with alopecia areata. Some clones in this sample may be carry-over from other donors' samples.

This clonotype was counted ten times or more. This chain joins TRBV5-5 and TRBJ2-1; D is unresolved. The germline V and J ends were trimmed by 3 bases and 13 bases, with 20 bases remaining between them. CDR1 and CDR2 (germline): SGHKS, YYEKEE (reference sequence). The CDR3 has 14 amino acids. In nucleotides, the CDR3 is TGTGCCAGCAGCTCCCCCTCCCCCCCAGGCTTACAGTTCTTC. Protein sequence: CASSSPSPPGLQFF.

At least ten counts were recorded for this clonotype. The V and J genes are TRBV28 and TRBJ2-1; TRBD1 matches 7 bases. The CDR3 totals 14 residues. CDR1 MDHEN and CDR2 SYDVKM come from the germline V gene. V shed 6 bases and J 5 bases; nucleotides not matched to a gene: 7. This CDR3 is CASSPTGANNEQFF. The CDR3 nucleotides read TGTGCCAGCAGCCCTACAGGGGCGAACAATGAGCAGTTCTTC.

This clonotype came up a few times. CDR3 nucleotides: TGTGCCACCAGCAGAGTGGGCTGGGGAGAAAAACTGTTTTTT. Its protein product is CATSRVGWGEKLFF. This chain joins TRBV15 and TRBJ1-4; D ambiguous. Germline assignment: CDR1 LNHNV and CDR2 YYDKDF (reference sequence). CDR3 size: 14 residues. V was clipped by 1 base and J by 8 bases, with 11 bases between them.

Turning to this clonotype: Given a much more abundant clone one base away, this may be a read error. The rearrangement links TRBV12-3 or TRBV12-4 to TRBJ2-5; D gene ambiguous. This CDR3 region has 12 residues. The CDR3 sequence is CTSSLSDRVRYF. The CDR3 region has the DNA TGTACCAGCAGTTTATCCGACCGTGTGAGGTACTTC.

The sample holds many counts of this clonotype. This chain connects TRBV10-2 to TRBJ2-6; D is unresolved. Germline values: CDR1 WSHSY, CDR2 SAAADI. The V and J ends lost 8 bases and 2 bases respectively, with 10 bases between them. This CDR3 comprises 14 residues. In DNA, the CDR3 is TGCGCCAGCGAGTTGGGAACTGGGGCCAACGTCCTGACTTTC. Amino acid sequence: CASELGTGANVLTF.

This clonotype was picked up many times. The chain combines TRBV6-2 or TRBV6-3 with TRBJ2-4; no reliable D call. Germline V CDR1 and CDR2: MNHEY, SVGEGT. This CDR3 is 15 amino acids long. V lost 9 bases to trimming and J lost 2 bases, with 17 bases between them. The CDR3 sequence: CASRLPGVTKNIQYF. Here the CDR3 DNA reads TGTGCCAGTCGTCTCCCCGGTGTAACCAAAAACATTCAGTACTTC.

This clonotype has at least ten counts. The chain links TRBV27 to TRBJ2-2; the D is unclear. The CDR3 is made up of 12 amino acids. Germline CDR1 MNHEY, CDR2 SMNVEV (reference sequence). V was trimmed by 2 bases and J by 8 bases, leaving 6 bases between them. CDR3 protein: CASSLREGELFF. The CDR3 DNA is TGTGCCAGCAGTTTAAGGGAAGGGGAGCTGTTTTTT.

The sample holds many counts of this clonotype. J is TRBJ1-2 and V is TRBV5-6, with D maybe TRBD1 (6 bases). The CDR3 has 15 amino acids. Per the germline V gene, CDR1 is SGHDT and CDR2 is YYEEEE. Trimming removed 3 bases at V and 4 bases at J, with 16 bases between. The CDR3 protein is CASSSQGLLSYGYTF. The CDR3, as DNA: TGTGCCAGCAGCTCGCAGGGGCTCCTTTCCTATGGCTACACCTTC.

This clonotype was seen more than once but under ten times. This may arise from a read error, as a much more abundant clone is one base away. Because the CDR3 is missing its conserved closing phenylalanine or tryptophan, this is likely a read error. The chain employs TRBV12-3 or TRBV12-4 and TRBJ1-1; D ambiguous. V was cut by 2 bases and J by 1 base, with 8 bases left in between. This CDR3 is 14 amino acids long. As DNA, the CDR3 is TGTGCCAGCAGTTTAAAACATTCGAACACTGAAGCTTTCGTT. Protein product: CASSLKHSNTEAFV.